Sequencing of this T cell receptor (beta chain) was carried out in a study of T cell responses to AZD1222 COVID-19 vaccine. Per the germline V gene, CDR1 is SGDLS and CDR2 is YYNGEE. The CDR3 length is 13 residues. V shed 0 bases and J shed 5 bases, with 8 bases lying between them. Notes on this clone: The target antigen is unknown. The same CDR3 is also encoded by other DNA sequences in this sample.

Notes on the study in general: Most donors were white British, females outnumbered males, and clonal diversity was possibly underestimated. Increased Spike-specific TCR breadth and depth were observed after two AZD1222 doses. None of the repertoires were sampled until the peak T cell response had passed. Nearly half of spike-specific TCRs reportedly target unmutated variant regions.

Some clones are missing from TCRdb's copy, which holds only in-frame ones; the method was immunoSEQ multiplex PCR. The profile shows under 250,000 clones, about 92% of them singletons. This chain joins TRBV9 and TRBJ1-1; the D is unclear. This material consisted of peripheral blood, taken on day 0 of MenACWY control vaccination. The TCR comes from an adult in good health. The CDR3 region has the DNA TGTGCCAGCAGCGTAGTAGAGGGAACTGAAGCTTTCTTT. It encodes CASSVVEGTEAFF.